Listed below are T cell receptor beta chains from one sample, sequenced in a study of cytomegalovirus exposure and HLA in healthy donors. Profiling relied on immunoSEQ multiplex PCR, and the TCRdb table lists in-frame clones only, not all of them. The repertoire consists of roughly 280,000 clones, with approximately 86% occurring once and the leading ten covering around 1%. Source material: PBMCs. The receptor source for this set is a woman aged 18-30 years in good health and CMV-seronegative. CDR3s leave out the opening cysteine and the closing phenylalanine or tryptophan. Fields, in order: J gene, clone size, V gene, CDR3 protein. Size is omitted from some rows. Given values are once, few, many or a class for expanded clones.

>TRBJ1-1|.|TRBV20-1
SAQGARGAF
>TRBJ1-2|.|TRBV29-1
SVEGGN
>TRBJ2-7|.|TRBV25-1
ASSERIGLAEQY
>TRBJ2-7|.|TRBV28
ASSLIAGTRGGEQY
>TRBJ2-5|.|TRBV18
ASSLPQGTLETQY
>TRBJ1-2|once|TRBV10-3
AISESPAGGYT
>TRBJ2-7|.|TRBV19
AAGSYEQY
>TRBJ2-1|.|TRBV9
ASSPRTSGRNEQF
>TRBJ1-2|.|TRBV30
AWSDTDRHYGYT
>TRBJ2-7|.|TRBV6-5
ASSYSRQREEYEQY
>TRBJ2-1|.|TRBV27
ASGPPLYNEQF
>TRBJ2-2|.|TRBV7-8
ASRPRGARPDANTGELF
>TRBJ1-1|.|TRBV6-5
ASRRDGQAQLEAF
>TRBJ2-1|.|TRBV6-5
ASSYELAEYNEQF
>TRBJ2-1|once|TRBV6-5
ASSYVAGEDEQF
>TRBJ2-2|.|TRBV6-1
ASSERTGVGTGELF
>TRBJ1-5|.|TRBV4-1
ASSPISRRGRDQPQH
>TRBJ2-3|.|TRBV30
AESSGRTDTQY
>TRBJ2-3|.|TRBV5-1
ASSLDTSSSTDTQY
>TRBJ2-3|.|TRBV9
ASSPWAGGTDTQY
>TRBJ2-5|.|TRBV29-1
SVGSGKETQY
>TRBJ1-2|.|TRBV5-1
ASRRTGNYGYT
>TRBJ1-2|.|TRBV7-9
ASSLEHHGYT
>TRBJ1-2|.|TRBV15
ATSREVGQTNYGYT
>TRBJ1-2|.|TRBV23-1
ASSRTTGSSNYGYT
>TRBJ2-7|.|TRBV6-1
ASSEATDSSYEQY
>TRBJ2-3|.|TRBV30
AWSQDSGGADTQY
>TRBJ1-6|.|TRBV7-8
ASSDRDSPNSPLH
>TRBJ1-4|.|TRBV5-1
ASSLTSGLIEKLF
>TRBJ2-7|.|TRBV4-3
ASSRDRYEQY
>TRBJ2-7|.|TRBV5-1
ASGRDTSYEQY
>TRBJ1-1|.|TRBV25-1
ASTPGFPLNTEAF
>TRBJ2-3|.|TRBV6-5
ASSYIGTGGDTQY
>TRBJ2-5|.|TRBV11-2
ASSRTGAETQY
>TRBJ1-5|.|TRBV2
ASSGGGGTNLNQPQH
>TRBJ2-1|.|TRBV29-1
SVRDTYNEQF
>TRBJ2-5|.|TRBV7-6
ASSLGRETQY
>TRBJ1-1|.|TRBV5-1
ASAEQGSTEAF
>TRBJ2-1|.|TRBV7-3
ASSLGPSEQF
>TRBJ1-3|.|TRBV7-9
ASSQNRGVDGNTIY